The 25 T cell receptor beta chains given below trace back to one sample, sequenced in a study of T cells in localized non-small cell lung cancer. Generated by immunoSEQ multiplex PCR, the TCRdb table keeps only in-frame clones and is missing some. The sample has approximately 23,000 clones, 85% to 90% seen once. The source was peripheral blood, collected before any cancer treatment. The receptors derive from a male donor older than 55 with stage I lung adenocarcinoma.

This clone was seen just once. The chain uses TRBV6-5 and TRBJ1-5; D is possibly TRBD1 (6 bases). Between the trimmed V and J ends, which lost 5 bases and 4 bases, there was a span of 9 bases. Germline loops: CDR1 MNHEY, CDR2 SVGAGI. The CDR3 is 13 amino acids. The CDR3 coding sequence is TGTGCCAGCAGTCCAGGGGTGAATCAGCCCCAGCATTTT. Translating it yields CASSPGVNQPQHF.

V is TRBV4-3 and J is TRBJ1-1; D is possibly TRBD1 (5 bases). V gave up 3 bases and J gave up 1 base, with 9 bases separating them. Germline V gene data show CDR1 as LGHNA and CDR2 as YSLEER. The length of the CDR3 is 14 residues. The CDR3 DNA sequence: TGCGCCAGCAGCCAGGATCAGGGGAACACTGAAGCTTTCTTT. Translation gives CASSQDQGNTEAFF.

The rearrangement links TRBV28 to TRBJ1-4; D gene ambiguous. V was shortened by 5 bases and J by 2 bases, with 3 bases between the two germline ends. In germline, CDR1 is MDHEN, CDR2 SYDVKM. The CDR3 covers 12 residues. Here the CDR3 DNA reads TGTGCCAGCAGTCCTACTAATGAAAAACTGTTTTTT. Its translation is CASSPTNEKLFF.

The chain is built from TRBV4-1 and TRBJ2-7; 7 nucleotides agree with TRBD1. The ends lost 1 base at V and 2 bases at J; junction bases unmatched: 14. The CDR3 extends over 18 amino acids. CDR1 is MGHRA and CDR2 is YSYEKL in the germline V gene. In DNA form, the CDR3 reads TGCGCCAGCAGCCAAGCAACCTTTCGGGACAGCACCCCCTACGAGCAGTACTTC. Protein product: CASSQATFRDSTPYEQYF.

The chain employs TRBV6-4 and TRBJ2-1, with 7 bases lining up with TRBD1. The CDR3 extends over 13 amino acids. Germline CDR1 MRHNA, CDR2 SNTAGT. Trimming at V came to 2 bases and at J to 7 bases, leaving 2 bases not matched to a gene. CDR3 loop: CASSDDRVNEQFF. The CDR3 DNA is TGTGCCAGCAGTGACGACAGGGTAAATGAGCAGTTCTTC.

This sequence joins TRBV7-2 and TRBJ2-2; no reliable D call. This CDR3 has 13 residues. Germline V gene lookup returns CDR1 SGHTA and CDR2 FQGNSA. V lost 0 bases to trimming and J lost 7 bases, with 6 bases between them. The CDR3 nucleotides are TGTGCCAGCAGCTTAGCGACGGGCGGGGAGCTGTTTTTT. Translation: CASSLATGGELFF.

The CDR3 reads CGRAVRYEAFF. The CDR3, as DNA: TGCGGTCGGGCGGTCCGGTATGAAGCTTTCTTT. V gene TRBV20-1 combines with J gene TRBJ1-1; D is unresolved. Germline CDR1 DFQATT, CDR2 SNEGSKA (reference sequence). The CDR3 is made up of 11 amino acids.

This chain joins TRBV30 and TRBJ1-1; the D gene is possibly TRBD1 (5 bases). The CDR3 is 14 amino acids. Germline V gene lookup returns CDR1 GTSNPN and CDR2 SVGIG (reference sequence). Trimming left V 0 bases short and J 5 bases short, with 13 bases between. CDR3 sequence: CAWSVLQGGTEAFF. The CDR3 nucleotides are TGTGCCTGGAGTGTACTCCAGGGAGGAACTGAAGCTTTCTTT. Variable domain in full (rest from reference TRBV30 and TRBJ1-1): SQTIHQWPATLVQPVGSPLSLECTVEGTSNPNLYWYRQAAGRGLQLLFYSVGIGQISSEVPQNLSASRPQDRQFILSSKKLLLSDSGFYLCAWSVLQGGTEAFFGQGTRLTVV.

The gene calls are TRBV5-4 and TRBJ2-7, with 8 bases lining up with TRBD1. In germline, CDR1 is SGHNT, CDR2 YYREEE (reference sequence). CDR3 length: 15 amino acids. With 4 bases clipped from V and 5 bases from J, the junction kept 11 bases outside the gene matches. CDR3: CASSPGTGGYNEQYF. Here the CDR3 DNA reads TGTGCCAGCAGCCCTGGGACAGGAGGATACAACGAGCAGTACTTC.

This clone has just one count. V usage is TRBV19 and J usage is TRBJ1-1; D gene ambiguous. CDR3 size: 14 residues. The V and J ends lost 2 bases and 10 bases respectively, with 17 bases between them. Germline CDR1 LNHDA, CDR2 SQIVND (reference sequence). The CDR3 here is CASSISDRRPVAFF. The CDR3 DNA reads TGTGCCAGTAGTATATCTGACCGCCGTCCCGTAGCTTTCTTT. Variable domain in full (rest from reference TRBV19 and TRBJ1-1): DGGITQSPKYLFRKEGQNVTLSCEQNLNHDAMYWYRQDPGQGLRLIYYSQIVNDFQKGDIAEGYSVSREKKESFPLTVTSAQKNPTAFYLCASSISDRRPVAFFGQGTRLTVV.

The chain employs TRBV30 and TRBJ2-1; possibly TRBD1 for D (5 bases). V lost 5 bases, J lost 7 bases, and 21 bases lay in between. The CDR3 runs to 15 residues. CDR1 is GTSNPN and CDR2 is SVGIG in the germline V gene (reference sequence). The CDR3 DNA reads TGTGCCTGGGCCGACCTCGGACACAAAAGGAATGAGCAGTTCTTC. Translated: CAWADLGHKRNEQFF.

This chain joins TRBV4-3 and TRBJ2-6; TRBD2 is a possible D gene (6 bases). Trimming took 4 bases from V and 3 from J, leaving 22 bases between them. CDR1 LGHNA and CDR2 YSLEER come from the germline V gene. The CDR3 extends over 19 amino acids. This CDR3 reads CASSRTFWDGTHGANVLTF. The CDR3 DNA reads TGCGCCAGCAGCCGCACATTCTGGGACGGGACTCATGGGGCCAACGTCCTGACTTTC.

The V gene is TRBV19, the J gene TRBJ2-3; possible D gene TRBD1, 7 bases. Germline loops: CDR1 LNHDA, CDR2 SQIVND (reference sequence). V was cut by 2 bases and J by 2 bases, with 14 bases left in between. The CDR3 has 16 residues. The CDR3 loop reads CASSIRQGGSTDTQYF. In DNA, the CDR3 is TGTGCCAGTAGTATAAGGCAGGGGGGCTCCACAGATACGCAGTATTTT.

The J gene is TRBJ2-6, the V gene TRBV5-5; 9 bases line up with TRBD1. Per the germline V gene, CDR1 is SGHKS and CDR2 is YYEKEE (reference sequence). The V and J ends lost 1 base and 4 bases, in that order; junction bases with no gene match: 9. The CDR3 sequence is 18 residues long. The CDR3, as DNA: TGTGCCAGCAGCTTGACAGGGGGCGCGACGACCGGGGCCAACGTCCTGACTTTC. Translation gives CASSLTGGATTGANVLTF.

Worth noting for this clone: Distinct nucleotide sequences in the sample also encode this CDR3. The rearrangement uses TRBV10-3 and TRBJ2-2, with a weak D call TRBD1 (6 bases). The CDR3 length is 16 residues. Trimming pared 3 bases from V and 3 bases from J, leaving 14 bases between. The germline V gene has CDR1 ENHRY and CDR2 SYGVKD. CDR3 DNA sequence: TGTGCCATCAGTGAAAGACAGGTCACGGACACCGGGGAGCTGTTTTTT. Its translation is CAISERQVTDTGELFF.

The CDR3 is CASRERTTRDEQYF. DNA of the CDR3: TGTGCCAGCAGGGAGCGAACCACTAGAGACGAGCAGTACTTC. The rearrangement links TRBV2 to TRBJ2-7; the D gene is possibly TRBD2 (5 bases). CDR1 is SNHLY and CDR2 is FYNNEI in the germline V gene. CDR3 length equals 14 residues. The germline V and J ends were trimmed by 6 bases and 5 bases, with 17 bases remaining between them.

This chain joins TRBV4-1 and TRBJ2-2, with D possibly matching TRBD1 (6 bases). CDR1 is MGHRA, CDR2 YSYEKL, per germline. The CDR3 extends over 17 amino acids. V lost 1 base, J lost 1 base, and 13 bases lay in between. The CDR3 region has the DNA TGCGCCAGCAGCCAAGCTGGGGGCGACATGAACACCGGGGAGCTGTTTTTT. Protein: CASSQAGGDMNTGELFF.

CDR3 coding DNA: TGTGCCAGCAGCAAACCGGGGGACAGTGGGGACACCATATATTTT. Translation gives CASSKPGDSGDTIYF. The rearrangement joins TRBV21-1 to TRBJ1-3; the table's D call TRBD1 went unverified against the DNA. TRBV21-1 is classified as a pseudogene. The CDR3 is 15 residues long.

V and J are TRBV7-2 and TRBJ2-3, with D possibly TRBD1 on 6 matching bases. Trimming shortened V by 5 bases and J by 0 bases, and 12 bases separated the two germline ends. From germline, CDR1 is SGHTA and CDR2 FQGNSA. The CDR3 runs to 15 residues. The CDR3 nucleotides are TGTGCCAGCAGCCCCCAGGGACACAGCACAGATACGCAGTATTTT. As protein: CASSPQGHSTDTQYF. Together with reference TRBV7-2 and TRBJ2-3, the CDR3 gives the full variable domain: GAGVSQSPSNKVTEKGKDVELRCDPISGHTALYWYRQSLGQGLEFLIYFQGNSAPDKSGLPSDRFSAERTGGSVSTLTIQRTQQEDSAVYLCASSPQGHSTDTQYFGPGTRLTVL.

The chain carries TRBV19 and TRBJ1-2; the D is unclear. CDR1 and CDR2 from the germline V gene are LNHDA and SQIVND (reference sequence). This CDR3 has 13 amino acids. Trimming cost V 2 bases and J 2 bases, with 6 bases left between them. The CDR3 DNA reads as TGTGCCAGTAGTATAAGGGAGAACTATGGCTACACCTTC. This encodes CASSIRENYGYTF.

The chain recombines TRBV7-3 with TRBJ2-7; 8 bases line up with TRBD2. CDR3 size: 13 residues. Germline CDR1 is SGHTA and CDR2 is FQGTGA. V lost 5 bases, J lost 4 bases, and 4 bases stayed unmatched. CDR3 residues: CASSISGGYEQYF. For the CDR3, the DNA is TGTGCCAGCAGCATAAGCGGGGGATACGAGCAGTACTTC.

The chain uses TRBV6-1 and TRBJ2-1; 8 bases fit TRBD1. With V trimmed by 2 bases and J by 1 base, 4 bases remained unmatched. Germline CDR1 is MNHNS and CDR2 is SASEGT. CDR3 size: 16 residues. The CDR3: CASSEPGTGSYNEQFF. The CDR3 DNA is TGTGCCAGCAGTGAACCCGGGACAGGTTCCTACAATGAGCAGTTCTTC.

This clone has just one count. The chain links TRBV20-1 to TRBJ1-2, with no clear D. The CDR3 covers 11 residues. Per the germline V gene, CDR1 is DFQATT and CDR2 is SNEGSKA (reference sequence). Trimming took off 3 bases at V and 10 bases at J, with 12 bases between the two ends. The CDR3 protein is CSASPYYFYTF. In DNA, the CDR3 is TGCAGTGCTAGCCCTTATTACTTCTACACCTTC.

This chain uses TRBV4-3 with TRBJ2-3, with TRBD1 matching over 8 bases. This CDR3 region has 17 residues. The V gene's germline CDR1 is LGHNA and CDR2 YSLEER. V lost 3 bases and J lost 2; bases outside the gene matches: 10. CDR3: CASSHDPPGGNTDTQYF. The CDR3 coding sequence is TGCGCCAGCAGCCATGACCCCCCAGGGGGCAACACAGATACGCAGTATTTT.

About this clone itself: At the DNA level, this CDR3 is encoded by other sequences in the same sample as well. The V gene is TRBV9, the J gene TRBJ2-1, with TRBD2 as a possible D gene (5 bases). The V end was cut by 0 bases, the J end by 9 bases, with 7 bases between. The CDR3 covers 12 residues. Germline loops: CDR1 SGDLS, CDR2 YYNGEE. The CDR3 DNA follows: TGTGCCAGCAGCGTAGGGAGCGGTGAGCAGTTCTTC. It specifies CASSVGSGEQFF.